Shown below are 14 T cell receptor beta chains from a single sample sequenced in a study of cytomegalovirus exposure and HLA in healthy donors. The PCR employed 60 Vbeta primers together with 13 Jbeta primers. The method was immunoSEQ multiplex PCR; TCRdb's version includes in-frame clones alone and lacks a portion of them. Of some 150,000 clones detected, around 80% appear once; the ten largest clones hold roughly 4.7%. The sequencing input was PBMCs. The origin of the receptors is a man aged 25-45 years in good health and CMV-seronegative.

The chain links TRBV10-3 to TRBJ2-7; TRBD2 matches 10 bases. Germline V gene data show CDR1 as ENHRY and CDR2 as SYGVKD. V gave up 6 bases and J gave up 6 bases; unmatched junction bases: 11. The CDR3 is 15 amino acids. The CDR3 nucleotides are TGTGCCATCAGGAACTCGGGACTAGCGACGATCGAGCAGTACTTC. It translates to CAIRNSGLATIEQYF.

The chain links TRBV28 to TRBJ2-3; tentatively, D is TRBD1 (5 bases). The CDR3 loop spans 16 amino acids. Trimming cost V 2 bases and J 0 bases, with 12 bases left between them. Germline assignment: CDR1 MDHEN and CDR2 SYDVKM. CDR3 in amino acids: CASSLEDKSSTDTQYF. The CDR3 coding sequence is TGTGCCAGCAGTTTAGAGGACAAGTCTAGCACAGATACGCAGTATTTT.

This chain uses TRBV9 with TRBJ2-6, with a possible D match to TRBD1 (6 bases). Germline V gene data show CDR1 as SGDLS and CDR2 as YYNGEE. CDR3 length: 15 residues. Trimming stripped 9 bases from V and 4 bases from J, with 17 bases between. CDR3 sequence reads: CATGAGAQGANVLTF. The CDR3 bases are TGTGCCACCGGGGCAGGGGCGCAGGGGGCCAACGTCCTGACTTTC.

The chain uses TRBV6-6 and TRBJ1-5; TRBD1 agrees at 8 bases. Germline V gene lookup returns CDR1 MNHNY and CDR2 SVGAGI (reference sequence). Trimming removed 0 bases from V and 5 bases from J; junction bases left unmatched: 3. The CDR3 extends over 15 amino acids. This CDR3 is CASSYSTGGHQPQHF. The CDR3, as DNA: TGTGCCAGCAGTTACTCTACAGGGGGGCATCAGCCCCAGCATTTT.

The CDR3: CASQGGLGNQPQHF. CDR3 bases: TGTGCCAGCCAGGGGGGCCTGGGCAATCAGCCCCAGCATTTT. This chain connects TRBV27 to TRBJ1-5; 7 bases line up with TRBD1. V lost 8 bases, J lost 2 bases, and 6 bases stayed unmatched. Germline-derived CDR1 and CDR2 are MNHEY and SMNVEV (reference sequence). This CDR3 region has 14 residues.

The rearrangement uses TRBV10-3 and TRBJ2-1; tentative D call: TRBD2 (6 bases). Germline V gene sequence: CDR1 ENHRY, CDR2 SYGVKD. The V gene lost 6 bases and the J gene lost 8 bases, with 23 bases spanning the gap. The CDR3 has 16 residues. CDR3 protein: CAIRGVGAGWEDEQFF. The CDR3 DNA reads as TGTGCCATCAGGGGGGTTGGGGCGGGATGGGAGGATGAGCAGTTCTTC.

This rearrangement joins TRBV6-1 to TRBJ1-1; D gene unclear. Between the trimmed V and J ends, which lost 6 bases and 8 bases, there was a span of 13 bases. From germline, CDR1 is MNHNS and CDR2 SASEGT. The CDR3 sequence is 12 residues long. CDR3 protein: CASSYQGAEAFF. The CDR3 DNA reads as TGTGCCAGCAGCTATCAAGGAGCAGAAGCTTTCTTT.

The V call is TRBV4-1, the J call TRBJ2-1; 7 bases map to TRBD2. The CDR3 covers 16 residues. V was pared by 1 base and J by 0 bases, with 3 bases of the junction left unmatched. The germline CDR1 and CDR2 sequences are MGHRA and YSYEKL. The CDR3 DNA reads TGCGCCAGCAGCCAAGTTCGGGGGGACTCCTACAATGAGCAGTTCTTC. This translates into CASSQVRGDSYNEQFF.

This chain uses TRBV11-2 with TRBJ1-2, with 8 bases that match TRBD1. CDR3 size: 14 residues. Germline V lookup: CDR1 SGHAT, CDR2 FQNNGV. V dropped 1 base and J dropped 9; count of bases not matched to a gene: 7. CDR3 bases: TGTGCCAGCAGCTTAGGCGTCACAGGGGGTAGCTACACCTTC. It is translated as CASSLGVTGGSYTF.

The chain carries TRBV7-6 and TRBJ2-5; D ambiguous. Trimming took 1 base from V and 3 from J, leaving 9 bases between them. The CDR3 has 14 amino acids. Germline V gene sequence: CDR1 SGHVS, CDR2 FNYEAQ. In DNA form, the CDR3 reads TGTGCCAGCAGCTTAGTCTCAGAAGAAGAGACCCAGTACTTC. This translates into CASSLVSEEETQYF.

The chain uses TRBV30 and TRBJ2-3; 10 positions agree with TRBD2. Germline assignment: CDR1 GTSNPN and CDR2 SVGIG (reference sequence). After removal of 0 bases from V and 4 bases from J, the junction contained 4 bases not matched to a gene. The CDR3 loop spans 15 amino acids. As DNA, the CDR3 is TGTGCCTGGAGTGTAGGTCTAGCGGGGGCAGATACGCAGTATTTT. Protein product: CAWSVGLAGADTQYF.

This clone was seen just once. This chain connects TRBV28 to TRBJ2-7, with TRBD2 matching 10 bases. The germline V gene has CDR1 MDHEN and CDR2 SYDVKM. The CDR3 contains 12 residues. J was trimmed by 9 bases and V by 6 bases; bases with no gene match: 5. CDR3 sequence: CASRAGLAVQYF. DNA for the CDR3: TGTGCCAGCAGAGCCGGACTAGCGGTGCAGTACTTC. Full variable domain (remainder filled in from reference TRBV28 and TRBJ2-7): DVKVTQSSRYLVKRTGEKVFLECVQDMDHENMFWYRQDPGLGLRLIYFSYDVKMKEKGDIPEGYSVSREKKERFSLILESASTNQTSMYLCASRAGLAVQYFGPGTRLTVT.

This clone was recorded only once. This rearrangement joins TRBV9 to TRBJ2-5; the match to TRBD1 covers 7 bases. V lost 3 bases and J lost 0; bases outside the gene matches: 8. This CDR3 has 16 residues. From germline, CDR1 is SGDLS and CDR2 YYNGEE. The CDR3: CASSARTGAYQETQYF. The CDR3 DNA is TGTGCCAGCAGCGCTCGGACAGGCGCGTACCAAGAGACCCAGTACTTC.

The V call is TRBV7-9, the J call TRBJ1-4; D gene unclear. Trimming left V 11 bases short and J 0 bases short, with 10 bases between. The CDR3 covers 13 residues. Germline CDR1 reads SEHNR; CDR2 reads FQNEAQ (reference sequence). DNA of the CDR3: TGTGCCGGCGCTAGAGCAACTAATGAAAAACTGTTTTTT. It codes for CAGARATNEKLFF.